This T cell receptor (beta chain) is from a study of regulatory T cells in long-lasting Graves disease. Remarks on this clonotype: This may stem from a read error, because a much larger clone lies one nucleotide away.

Looked up from germline, CDR1 is MDHEN and CDR2 is SYDVKM. The CDR3 contains 16 residues. To make TCR beta libraries, researchers used iRepertoire HTBI primers and Arm-PCR of CDR3 regions. In TCRdb, the multiplex PCR reads were re-called with MiXCR into one record per CDR3 protein. This sample carries roughly 610,000 distinct CDR3 sequences, about 16% of them seen once, and the ten largest clones take approximately 12%. Time point specified: newly diagnosed GD, antithyroid drugs for less than 3 months. PBMCs provided the RNA from which the TCR library was made. The sample also formed part of further work on T cells in Graves' hyperthyroidism and ophthalmopathy. That source reports: Most thyroid clonotypes expanded above 0.001 appeared in blood too.

This receptor was obtained from a man younger than 35 with Graves disease. The V and J genes are TRBV28 and TRBJ2-1; 13 positions agree with TRBD2. This material consisted of peripheral blood mononuclear cells (PBMCs), taken at new diagnosis, from a patient treated with antithyroid drugs. The chain's CDR3 is CATVPGLAGRANEQSF. For the CDR3, the DNA is TGTGCCACCGTCCCGGGACTAGCGGGAAGGGCCAATGAGCAGTCCTTC.